This T cell receptor beta chain emerged from a study of cytomegalovirus exposure and HLA in healthy donors. Here immunoSEQ multiplex PCR was the method, and the copy in TCRdb shows in-frame clones only, minus some. The table has about 110,000 clones, 88% seen once; the top ten hold about 2%. The source is a woman aged 18-30 years in good health and CMV-seropositive. Sequenced material: PBMCs.

CDR3 coding DNA: TGTGCCAGCAGTCCCGGGACAGGGGCTGGCGAGCAGTACTTC. Translating it yields CASSPGTGAGEQYF. The chain links TRBV6-1 to TRBJ2-7, with 10 bases lining up with TRBD1. This CDR3 is built from 14 residues. V shed 5 bases and J 6 bases; nucleotides not matched to a gene: 7. From germline, CDR1 is MNHNS and CDR2 SASEGT.